This TCR beta chain was documented in a study of early T cells in non-severe SARS-CoV-2 infection. Study information: The sequenced material was bulk RNA from unsorted whole blood, and its chains were unpaired.

Findings and limits, study-wide: The VDJdb matching leaned toward anti-spike CD8 responses and overlooked private and CD4 specificities.

Individual cDNA molecules carried attached unique molecular identifiers. One entry per CDR3 protein results from TCRdb running MiXCR on the 5' RACE reads. Of around 27,000 distinct CDR3 sequences listed, under 10% are singletons. This clonotype appeared many times. Its target is not known. V was shortened by 6 bases and J by 2 bases, with 22 bases between the two germline ends. This CDR3 spans 16 amino acids. The V gene's germline CDR1 is DFQATT and CDR2 SNEGSKA (reference sequence). The chain uses TRBV20-1 and TRBJ2-5, with a possible D match to TRBD2 (6 bases). Source material: whole blood. This clonotype was obtained from an adult who was a healthcare worker with PCR-confirmed SARS-CoV-2 infection or an uninfected control (not recorded which). CDR3 nucleotides: TGCAGTGCCGAGTTTCCGGGACTCCGGGTGCAAGAGACCCAGTACTTC. Translating it yields CSAEFPGLRVQETQYF.